This T cell receptor beta chain was captured in a study of radiation and T cells in renal cell carcinoma. General study points: In blood, top tumor clones expanded by 2 weeks, shrinking by 4.

The table came from immunoSEQ multiplex PCR; TCRdb's copy has only in-frame clones and leaves some out. The data hold 130,000 to 150,000 clones, with 70% to 90% observed a single time. V lost 0 bases and J 8 bases, leaving 13 bases between the germline ends. Per germline, CDR1 LNHDA and CDR2 SQIVND (reference sequence). CDR3 length: 14 residues. There are a few counts of this clone. Its target is unknown. This sample's time point: baseline pretreatment blood. As to treatment: 15 Gy SBRT to primary tumor, nephrectomy 4 weeks later. The tumor was a clear cell renal cell carcinoma. Here the sequenced sample was blood, taken from a patient whose treatment included radiotherapy and nephrectomy. This chain uses TRBV19 with TRBJ1-2; D is undetermined. The TCR originated in a woman aged 50 to 60 with renal cell carcinoma. This CDR3 reads CASSIEAIGVGYTF. The CDR3 nucleotides read TGTGCCAGTAGTATAGAGGCGATCGGAGTGGGCTACACCTTC.